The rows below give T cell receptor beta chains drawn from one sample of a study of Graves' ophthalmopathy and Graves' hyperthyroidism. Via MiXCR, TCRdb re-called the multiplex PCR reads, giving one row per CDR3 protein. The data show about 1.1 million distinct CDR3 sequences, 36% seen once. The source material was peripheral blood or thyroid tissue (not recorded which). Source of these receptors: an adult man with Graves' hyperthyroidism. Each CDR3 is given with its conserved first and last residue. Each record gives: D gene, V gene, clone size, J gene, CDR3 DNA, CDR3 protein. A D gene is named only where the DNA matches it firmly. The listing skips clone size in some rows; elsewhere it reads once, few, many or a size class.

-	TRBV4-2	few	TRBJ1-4	TGTGCCAGCAGCCCAGGGGCTGCAACTAATGAAAAACTGTTTTTT	CASSPGAATNEKLFF
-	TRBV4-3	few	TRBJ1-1	TGCGCCAGCAGCCAAAACAGGTACGGCACTGAAGCTTTCTTT	CASSQNRYGTEAFF
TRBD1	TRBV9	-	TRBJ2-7	TGTGCCAGCAGCGTAGCGCAGGGGGACGAGCAGTACTTC	CASSVAQGDEQYF
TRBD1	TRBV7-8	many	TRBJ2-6	TGTGCCAGCAGCGGGTGGGACAGCACCTCTGGGGCCAACGTCCTGACTTTC	CASSGWDSTSGANVLTF
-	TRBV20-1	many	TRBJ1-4	TGCAGTGCTAGAACCCGGTTAGGGTGGAATGAAAAACTGTTTTTT	CSARTRLGWNEKLFF
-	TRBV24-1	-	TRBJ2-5	TGTGCCACCAGTGGACCGGGGTACGGGGGATTCGGGACCCAGTACTTC	CATSGPGYGGFGTQYF
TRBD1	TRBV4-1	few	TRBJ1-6	TGCGCCAGCAGCCAAGAAGAGACAGGGTCCCCACCCCTCCACTTT	CASSQEETGSPPLHF
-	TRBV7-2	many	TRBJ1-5	TGTGCCAGCAGTCTAGAGGGGCGCAATCAGCCCCAGCATTTT	CASSLEGRNQPQHF
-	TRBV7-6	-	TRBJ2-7	TGTGCCGGCAGCTTAGGGACACGGAGGGACTACGAGCAGTACTTC	CAGSLGTRRDYEQYF
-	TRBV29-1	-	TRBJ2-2	TGCAGCGGAGGTCCCGGGGAGCTGTTTTTT	CSGGPGELFF
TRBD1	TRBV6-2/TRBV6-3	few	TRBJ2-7	TGTGCCAGCAGTTACTCGGACAGGGCCACCTACGAGCAGTACTTC	CASSYSDRATYEQYF
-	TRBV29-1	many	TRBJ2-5	TGCAGCGCACCGGGGCCAAAAGAGACCCAGTACTTC	CSAPGPKETQYF
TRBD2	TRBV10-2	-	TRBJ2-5	TGCGCCAGCAGTGAAGGCGGGAGTGCCCAAGAGACCCAGTACTTC	CASSEGGSAQETQYF
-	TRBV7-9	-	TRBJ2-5	TGTGCCAGCAGCACGTATCTAGGAGACGGAGAGACCCAGTACTTC	CASSTYLGDGETQYF
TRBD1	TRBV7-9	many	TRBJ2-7	TGTGCCAGCAGCTTGACAGGGTGGAAGAACGAGCAGTACTTC	CASSLTGWKNEQYF
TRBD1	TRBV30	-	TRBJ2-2	TGTGCCTGGAGAGGGACAGCGGTAGCCGGGGAGCTGTTTTTT	CAWRGTAVAGELFF
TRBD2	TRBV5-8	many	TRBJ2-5	TGTGCCAGCAGCTTGGCCGGGACTAACGCGGAGACCCAGTACTTC	CASSLAGTNAETQYF
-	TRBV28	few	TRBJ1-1	TGTGCCAGCAGTCCCCTCCCCACTGAAGCTTTCTTT	CASSPLPTEAFF
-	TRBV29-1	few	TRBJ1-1	TGCAGCTTAGTGTCCCGGGGGGCGCGGAACACTGAAGCTTTCTTT	CSLVSRGARNTEAFF
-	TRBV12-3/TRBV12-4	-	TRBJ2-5	TGTGCCAGCAGCGCCCATGATTATAATCAAGAGACCCAGTACTTC	CASSAHDYNQETQYF
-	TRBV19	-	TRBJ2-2	TGTGCCAGTAGTGGCGTCATTACCGGGGAGCTGTTTTTT	CASSGVITGELFF
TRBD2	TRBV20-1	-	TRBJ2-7	TGCAGGGTTACTAGCGGGAGTATTTACGAGCAGTACTTC	CRVTSGSIYEQYF
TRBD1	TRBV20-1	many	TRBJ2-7	TGCAGTGCTTTAAGCACCGGGACAGCAACCTACGAGCAGTACTTC	CSALSTGTATYEQYF
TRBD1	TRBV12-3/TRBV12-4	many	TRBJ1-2	TGTGCCAGCAGTTCGAGGACAGGGGAGTATGGCTACACCTTC	CASSSRTGEYGYTF
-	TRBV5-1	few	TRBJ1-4	TGCGCCAGCAGCTTCGACGCCCTCCGGGACGGTGAAAAACTGTTTTTT	CASSFDALRDGEKLFF
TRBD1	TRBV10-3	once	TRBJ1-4	TGTGCCAGCAGTTACTCGTTTCGGACAGGGGATGAAAAACTGTTTTTT	CASSYSFRTGDEKLFF
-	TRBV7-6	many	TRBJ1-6	TGTGCCAGCAGCTTAGAAGCCGGGACAAAGAATTCACCCCTCCACTTT	CASSLEAGTKNSPLHF
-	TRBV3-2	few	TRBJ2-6	TGTGCCAGCAGCCTTCTAGCGCCCAGCGACTCTGGGGCCAACGTCCTGACTTTC	CASSLLAPSDSGANVLTF
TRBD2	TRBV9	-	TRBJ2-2	TGTGCCAGCAGCGTATTCAGCGGGAGTGCTACCGGGGAGCTGTTTTTT	CASSVFSGSATGELFF
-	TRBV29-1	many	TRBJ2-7	TGCAGCGTTGTGGAAGGGCCCCCCTACGAGCAGTACTTC	CSVVEGPPYEQYF
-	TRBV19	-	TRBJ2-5	TGTGCCAGTAGTACCCGGACATTCTCCCAAGAGACCCAGTACTTC	CASSTRTFSQETQYF
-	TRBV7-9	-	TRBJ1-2	TGTGCCAGCAGCCCTTACCCCGGGGGAGATGGCTACACCTTC	CASSPYPGGDGYTF
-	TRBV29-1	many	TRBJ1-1	TGCAGCGTTGTTATGGGTGGAACTGAAGCTTTCTTT	CSVVMGGTEAFF
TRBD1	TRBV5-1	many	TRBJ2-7	TGCGCCAGCAGCTTGGCCATGGGACAGGGATCCTACGAGCAGTACTTC	CASSLAMGQGSYEQYF
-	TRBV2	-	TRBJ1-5	TGTGCCAGCAGTGAGGCGGGTCAGGGGACCCAGCATTTT	CASSEAGQGTQHF
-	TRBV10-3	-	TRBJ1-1	TGTGCCATCAGTCTAGGCCAGGGCGAAAAAGCTTTCTTT	CAISLGQGEKAFF
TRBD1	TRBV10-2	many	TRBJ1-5	TGTGCCAGCAGCCCAGAGGACAGGGACTATAGCAATCAGCCCCAGCATTTT	CASSPEDRDYSNQPQHF
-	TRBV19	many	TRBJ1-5	TGTGCCAGTAGTATGCGCAGAAATAGCAATCAGCCCCAGCATTTT	CASSMRRNSNQPQHF
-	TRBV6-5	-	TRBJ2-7	TGTGCCAGCAGTGATCGGCAGCGGCAGACGTACGAGCAGTACTTC	CASSDRQRQTYEQYF
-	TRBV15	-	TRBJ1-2	TGTGCCACCAGCAGTCCGGGACATGCTTACACCTTC	CATSSPGHAYTF
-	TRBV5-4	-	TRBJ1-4	TGTGCCAGCAGCTTACCACAGCAAAATGAAAAACTGTTTTTT	CASSLPQQNEKLFF
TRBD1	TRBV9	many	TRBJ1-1	TGTGCCAGCAGCGGGGGGACAGGGGCGAACACTGAAGCTTTCTTT	CASSGGTGANTEAFF
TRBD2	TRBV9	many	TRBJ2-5	TGTGCCAGCAACCTAGCGGGGGAAAAGGAGACCCAGTACTTC	CASNLAGEKETQYF
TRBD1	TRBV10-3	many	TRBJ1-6	TGTGCCATCAGTGGGGGACAGGGTATCAATTCACCCCTCCACTTT	CAISGGQGINSPLHF
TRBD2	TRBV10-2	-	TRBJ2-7	TGCGCCAGCAGTGCCGGACTAGCGGGAGCTTTCTACGAGCAGTACTTC	CASSAGLAGAFYEQYF
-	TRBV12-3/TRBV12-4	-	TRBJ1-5	TGTGCCTCCCGGAGGGGGGCGGATCAGCCCCAGCATTTT	CASRRGADQPQHF